Below, 3 T cell receptor beta chains from the same sample are listed, as sequenced in a study of T cell clones after liver transplantation (dated by TCRdb to between 2017 and 2020). Library method: the immunoSEQ multiplex PCR assay. TCRdb's version of the immuneACCESS table is confined to in-frame rearrangements and falls short of the full clone set. An unresolved V gene accounts for under half of the shortfall where checked; the remainder is of unknown origin. This sample lists about 80,000 clones; around four fifths were detected once. Less than 0.6% of the sample belongs to the ten largest clones. Sequencing used CD4+ T cells from blood, obtained roughly 3.5 years after liver transplant. The origin of the receptors is a human patient who received a liver transplant. Following transplantation, part of the T cell population may be supplied by the graft donor rather than the patient.

The rearrangement links TRBV28 to TRBJ1-4; D is unclear. Germline V lookup: CDR1 MDHEN, CDR2 SYDVKM. Trimming shortened V by 3 bases and J by 7 bases, and 3 bases separated the two germline ends. CDR3 length: 11 residues. CDR3 amino acids: CASSFLEKLFF. The CDR3 region has the DNA TGTGCCAGCAGTTTTCTTGAAAAACTGTTTTTT.

This chain links TRBV5-1 with TRBJ2-7; 10 bases fit TRBD2. The ends lost 0 bases at V and 5 bases at J; junction bases unmatched: 8. Germline V gives CDR1 SGHRS, CDR2 YFSETQ. This CDR3 is 16 amino acids long. The CDR3 sequence is CASSLDPSGSPNEQYF. CDR3 nucleotide sequence: TGCGCCAGCAGCTTGGATCCTAGCGGGAGCCCTAACGAGCAGTACTTC.

This rearrangement joins TRBV27 to TRBJ2-1; TRBD2 aligns across 9 bases. Per germline, CDR1 MNHEY and CDR2 SMNVEV (reference sequence). This CDR3 is built from 15 residues. J gave up 7 bases and V 7 bases, and 11 bases lay outside the gene matches. The CDR3 loop is CASTSPGLAINEQFF. The DNA for the CDR3 is TGTGCCAGCACCAGCCCGGGACTAGCCATAAATGAGCAGTTCTTC.